The 29 T cell receptor beta chains given below trace back to one sample, sequenced in a study of post-analysis software for immune sequencing data. Whole-study results and caveats: Relative to controls, patients had roughly five TRBV segments at higher frequency, with TRBV5-6, TRBV5-1 and TRBV20-1 among these.

Included in the TCR beta cDNA libraries were unique molecular identifiers. Using its own MiXCR run on the PCR reads, TCRdb lists one record per CDR3 protein. The sample yields fewer than 900,000 distinct CDR3 sequences, around 46% seen once. Their cognate antigens are unknown. The specimen sequenced was blood. Receptor source: a girl aged 5 to 17 with multiple sclerosis.

CDR3 sequence (DNA): TGTGCCAGCAGCTCCGCCTCGGACAGCCCCTTCTCTGGGGCCAACGTCCTGACTTTC. Its translation: CASSSASDSPFSGANVLTF. The V and J genes are TRBV7-3 and TRBJ2-6, with D possibly being TRBD1 (6 bases). Trimming took off 4 bases at V and 0 bases at J, with 19 bases between the two ends. Germline values: CDR1 SGHTA, CDR2 FQGTGA. The length of the CDR3 is 19 residues.

Only one count was recorded for this clonotype. The chain links TRBV10-3 to TRBJ2-7; TRBD1 agrees at 9 bases. The germline gives CDR1 ENHRY, CDR2 SYGVKD. The CDR3 totals 15 residues. Germline trimming cut 0 bases from V and 5 bases from J; bases unmatched to any gene: 5. CDR3 sequence: CAISESGTGTNEQYF. The DNA of the CDR3 is TGTGCCATCAGTGAGTCGGGGACAGGGACCAACGAGCAGTACTTC.

The chain is built from TRBV6-5 and TRBJ2-1; possibly TRBD2 for D (6 bases). Judging by the DNA end, TRBJ2-7 fits better; the J call may be wrong. From germline, CDR1 is MNHEY and CDR2 SVGAGI. The CDR3 is 12 amino acids. The CDR3 DNA is TGTGCCAGCAGCGGGAGTCCCAATGAGCAGTACTTC. This codes for CASSGSPNEQYF.

This clonotype was seen a handful of times. V and J are TRBV6-5 and TRBJ2-7; TRBD1 matches at 9 bases. J was trimmed by 5 bases and V by 4 bases; bases with no gene match: 9. CDR1 is MNHEY and CDR2 is SVGAGI in the germline V gene. This CDR3 region has 15 residues. The CDR3, as DNA: TGTGCCAGCAGTTCACCGGGACAGGGTGCCCACGAGCAGTACTTC. Its translation: CASSSPGQGAHEQYF.

The CDR3 nucleotides are TGTGCCAGCTCACCAATTCGGGCGGGAAGAGACAATGAGCAGTTCTTC. Protein product: CASSPIRAGRDNEQFF. The chain uses TRBV18 and TRBJ2-1, with D maybe TRBD2 (6 bases). V shed 2 bases and J shed 5 bases, with 16 bases lying between them. Germline loops: CDR1 KGHSH, CDR2 LQKENI. This CDR3 comprises 16 residues.

The rearrangement uses TRBV28 and TRBJ2-3; the match to TRBD2 covers 11 bases. V dropped 6 bases and J dropped 3; count of bases not matched to a gene: 2. The CDR3 spans 14 residues. CDR1 and CDR2 from the germline V gene are MDHEN and SYDVKM. In DNA, the CDR3 is TGTGCCAGCAGGGGACTAGCGGAGACAGATACGCAGTATTTT. Protein: CASRGLAETDTQYF.

This clonotype was counted between two and nine times. This chain joins TRBV20-1 and TRBJ2-7; D is perhaps TRBD1 (6 bases). V dropped 0 bases and J dropped 1 base, with 10 bases sitting between them. The CDR3 totals 14 residues. CDR1 and CDR2 (germline): DFQATT, SNEGSKA (reference sequence). CDR3 in DNA: TGCAGTGCTAGAGATCCGGACAGATCCTACGAGCAGTACTTC. This encodes CSARDPDRSYEQYF.

The table lists this clonotype with a few counts. The rearrangement links TRBV5-1 to TRBJ1-1; the match to TRBD1 covers 7 bases. The CDR3 covers 15 residues. Unmatched junction bases numbered 9, after V lost 4 bases and J lost 3 bases. CDR1 is SGHRS and CDR2 is YFSETQ in the germline V gene. The CDR3 DNA reads TGCGCCAGCAGCGAGCGGACAGGCCGGGACACTGAAGCTTTCTTT. Translating it yields CASSERTGRDTEAFF.

The chain is built from TRBV12-3 or TRBV12-4 and TRBJ2-7, with D possibly matching TRBD1 (6 bases). The CDR3 length is 14 residues. V was cut by 6 bases and J by 3 bases, with 15 bases left in between. CDR3 loop: CASSRNQGSYEQYV. Here the CDR3 DNA reads TGTGCCAGCAGCCGTAACCAGGGGAGCTACGAGCAGTACGTC.

This clonotype has a handful of counts. This chain links TRBV6-2 or TRBV6-3 with TRBJ2-5, with D unclear. The CDR3 has 14 residues. V lost 6 bases, J lost 0 bases, and 11 bases lay in between. CDR1 and CDR2 from the germline V gene are MNHEY and SVGEGT. CDR3 in amino acids: CASRRDGHQETQYF. The CDR3 DNA follows: TGTGCCAGCAGGAGAGACGGCCACCAAGAGACCCAGTACTTC.

In this sample, this clonotype turned up many times. The J gene is TRBJ2-7, the V gene TRBV28, with TRBD2 identical over 12 bases. The CDR3 has 15 residues. The germline gives CDR1 MDHEN, CDR2 SYDVKM. The J segment lost 5 bases and the V segment lost 3 bases, leaving 5 bases of the junction unmatched. Written as DNA, the CDR3 is TGTGCCAGCAGTTTGAGACTAGCGGGAGTCAACGAGCAGTACTTC. Protein sequence: CASSLRLAGVNEQYF.

V usage is TRBV9 and J usage is TRBJ2-7; 10 nucleotides match TRBD2. J lost 3 bases, V lost 0 bases, and 3 bases had no gene match. The CDR3 runs 15 residues. Germline V lookup: CDR1 SGDLS, CDR2 YYNGEE. CDR3 in amino acids: CASSVGTSGIYEQYF. In DNA, the CDR3 is TGTGCCAGCAGCGTAGGGACTAGCGGAATCTACGAGCAGTACTTC.

The rearrangement uses TRBV4-1 and TRBJ2-7, with 8 bases aligning to TRBD1. There are 15 residues in the CDR3. Germline CDR1 MGHRA, CDR2 YSYEKL. V trimming: 6 bases; J trimming: 2 bases; junction bases outside the gene matches: 9. CDR3 DNA sequence: TGCGCCAGCAGTACCGACAGGGGCCAGACCTACGAGCAGTACTTC. It translates to CASSTDRGQTYEQYF.

The table lists this clonotype with a few counts. J is TRBJ1-2 and V is TRBV28, with D perhaps TRBD1 (5 bases). CDR3 size: 12 residues. Germline lookup yields CDR1 MDHEN and CDR2 SYDVKM. The germline V and J ends were trimmed by 3 bases and 8 bases, with 10 bases remaining between them. CDR3 region: CASSFGGKGYTF. The CDR3 DNA reads as TGTGCCAGCAGTTTCGGGGGTAAGGGCTACACCTTC.

The V gene is TRBV4-2, the J gene TRBJ2-7; 9 bases are shared with TRBD2. CDR3 size: 17 residues. With V trimmed by 0 bases and J by 1 base, 7 bases remained unmatched. From germline, CDR1 is LGHNA and CDR2 YNFKEQ. The CDR3 DNA follows: TGTGCCAGCAGCCAAGATCCGGCGGGGGGGTGGTCCTACGAGCAGTACTTC. Protein: CASSQDPAGGWSYEQYF.

The rearrangement links TRBV5-6 to TRBJ1-2; tentatively, D is TRBD1 (6 bases). Germline assignment: CDR1 SGHDT and CDR2 YYEEEE. The germline V and J ends were trimmed by 4 bases and 8 bases, with 15 bases remaining between them. CDR3 length: 13 amino acids. CDR3 nucleotide sequence: TGTGCCAGCAGCCCCACACAGGGCCGGGGCTACACCTTC. Translation gives CASSPTQGRGYTF. Combining the CDR3 with reference TRBV5-6 and TRBJ1-2 gives the whole variable domain DAGVTQSPTHLIKTRGQQVTLRCSPKSGHDTVSWYQQALGQGPQFIFQYYEEEERQRGNFPDRFSGHQFPNYSSELNVNALLLGDSALYLCASSPTQGRGYTFGSGTRLTVV.

This chain links TRBV20-1 with TRBJ2-3, with D possibly being TRBD1 (6 bases). V was trimmed by 5 bases and J by 2 bases, leaving 17 bases between them. The CDR3 runs to 15 residues. The germline CDR1 and CDR2 sequences are DFQATT and SNEGSKA (reference sequence). CDR3 region: CSASPDRTDTDTQYF. CDR3 in DNA: TGCAGTGCTTCCCCCGACAGGACAGACACAGATACGCAGTATTTT.

This clonotype was picked up a small number of times. V gene TRBV12-3 or TRBV12-4 combines with J gene TRBJ2-3; D remains unclear. CDR3 length: 12 amino acids. V dropped 3 bases and J dropped 8 bases, with 9 bases sitting between them. The CDR3 spells CASSFTRPTQYF. In DNA form, the CDR3 reads TGTGCCAGCAGTTTTACCCGGCCTACGCAGTATTTT.

This clonotype was seen only a few times. The chain has TRBV6-1 and TRBJ2-5; either TRBD1 or TRBD2 may supply D (5 bases each). The CDR3 consists of 14 residues. Germline V gene data show CDR1 as MNHNS and CDR2 as SASEGT. V was clipped by 6 bases and J by 2 bases, with 13 bases between them. The CDR3 sequence is CASSRWDAQETQYF. The CDR3 DNA reads TGTGCCAGCAGCCGGTGGGACGCTCAAGAGACCCAGTACTTC.

The chain joins TRBV29-1 to TRBJ2-4, with D possibly TRBD2 on 5 matching bases. The J call is doubtful: the DNA matches TRBJ2-7 better. The CDR3 runs 14 residues. Germline V gene lookup returns CDR1 SQVTM and CDR2 ANQGSEA. The DNA for the CDR3 is TGCAGCGTTGCGACTACGGAAAGCACCTACGAGCAGTACTTC. Residues: CSVATTESTYEQYF.

This rearrangement joins TRBV12-3 or TRBV12-4 to TRBJ2-3, with 11 bases aligning to TRBD2. The CDR3 loop spans 14 amino acids. The V segment lost 6 bases and the J segment 4 bases; nucleotides outside the gene matches: 3. CDR3 in DNA: TGTGCCAGCAGGGTAGCGGGAGGGCCAGATACGCAGTATTTT. Amino acids: CASRVAGGPDTQYF.

This chain links TRBV7-9 with TRBJ2-7; 7 bases match TRBD2. Germline CDR1 reads SEHNR; CDR2 reads FQNEAQ (reference sequence). V shed 2 bases and J 3 bases; nucleotides not matched to a gene: 4. The CDR3 runs to 14 residues. CDR3 nucleotide sequence: TGTGCCAGCAGCTTATCAGAGCGGGACTACGAGCAGTACTTC. Its protein is CASSLSERDYEQYF.

This sequence joins TRBV25-1 and TRBJ2-5; D is ambiguous. Germline-derived CDR1 and CDR2 are MGHDK and SYGVNS. V gave up 0 bases and J gave up 2 bases, with 7 bases separating them. CDR3 length: 14 residues. The CDR3 spells CASSEYGNQETQYF. CDR3 DNA: TGTGCCAGCAGTGAATATGGGAATCAAGAGACCCAGTACTTC.

The J gene is TRBJ2-2, the V gene TRBV7-9, with TRBD2 matching 7 bases. The germline V gene encodes CDR1 SEHNR and CDR2 FQNEAQ (reference sequence). The CDR3 is made up of 16 amino acids. The ends lost 6 bases at V and 4 bases at J; junction bases unmatched: 11. CDR3 nucleotide sequence: TGTGCCAGCAGGGATCAGCGGGACTGGGGCACCGGGGAGCTGTTTTTT. This sequence encodes CASRDQRDWGTGELFF.

This clonotype was detected only a few times. The chain is built from TRBV29-1 and TRBJ2-1; the D gene is possibly TRBD1 (6 bases). Per the germline V gene, CDR1 is SQVTM and CDR2 is ANQGSEA. This CDR3 is 14 amino acids long. The V end lost 4 bases, the J end lost 2 bases, and 12 bases lay between the germline ends. The CDR3 sequence is CSVGRQVAYNEQFF. In DNA, the CDR3 is TGCAGCGTTGGTCGACAGGTCGCCTACAATGAGCAGTTCTTC.

The chain has TRBV28 and TRBJ1-5; 8 positions agree with TRBD1. Looked up from germline, CDR1 is MDHEN and CDR2 is SYDVKM. Germline trimming cut 3 bases from V and 3 bases from J; bases unmatched to any gene: 4. The length of the CDR3 is 15 residues. CDR3 sequence (DNA): TGTGCCAGCAGTTTGACAGGGGTGAACAATCAGCCCCAGCATTTT. It translates to CASSLTGVNNQPQHF.

This clonotype was detected only a few times. V gene TRBV27 combines with J gene TRBJ1-5; 7 bases map to TRBD1. Per the germline V gene, CDR1 is MNHEY and CDR2 is SMNVEV (reference sequence). This CDR3 is 12 amino acids long. V dropped 7 bases and J dropped 5; count of bases not matched to a gene: 2. The CDR3 region is CASKTGYQPQHF. For the CDR3, the DNA is TGTGCCAGCAAGACAGGGTATCAGCCCCAGCATTTT.

This clonotype was detected only a few times. CDR3 in amino acids: CASAPGQGFMGQFF. The CDR3 coding sequence is TGCGCCAGCGCCCCGGGACAGGGGTTTATGGGGCAGTTCTTC. V usage is TRBV5-1 and J usage is TRBJ2-1; TRBD1 agrees at 10 bases. The trim removed 7 bases at V and 12 bases at J, leaving 13 bases unmatched. This CDR3 has 14 residues. Germline lookup yields CDR1 SGHRS and CDR2 YFSETQ.

CDR3 amino acids: CSALGQGNYGYTF. The CDR3 nucleotides read TGCAGTGCTTTGGGACAGGGCAACTATGGCTACACCTTC. The chain combines TRBV20-1 with TRBJ1-2; TRBD1 agrees at 9 bases. Germline assignment: CDR1 DFQATT and CDR2 SNEGSKA (reference sequence). This CDR3 region has 13 residues. V lost 5 bases to trimming and J lost 2 bases; unmatched junction nucleotides: 3.